Below are 8 T cell receptor beta chains sequenced from a single sample in a study of cytomegalovirus exposure and HLA in healthy donors (dated by TCRdb to between 2016 and 2019). The library was generated by the immunoSEQ multiplex PCR assay. TCRdb retrieved this table from immuneACCESS and kept in-frame rearrangements only. Not all clones are present; in checked studies, unresolved V genes account for under half, and no reason is known for the remainder. The sample yields approximately 60,000 clones; about 92% were counted once. Roughly 1.3% of the sample belongs to the ten largest clones. The sequencing sample was made of PBMCs. The receptors derive from a woman between 18 and 29 years old in good health and CMV-seronegative.

The V and J genes are TRBV28 and TRBJ1-2; D call uncertain. CDR1 MDHEN and CDR2 SYDVKM come from the germline V gene. Trimming cost V 2 bases and J 8 bases, with 12 bases left between them. The length of the CDR3 is 13 residues. This CDR3 reads CASSLAASSGYTF. DNA for the CDR3: TGTGCCAGCAGTTTAGCCGCCTCGAGCGGCTACACCTTC.

This clone was seen once. The chain's CDR3 is CASSPGTGRGPDTQYF. CDR3 coding DNA: TGTGCCAGCAGTCCGGGGACAGGCCGCGGGCCAGATACGCAGTATTTT. The chain combines TRBV28 with TRBJ2-3; 8 bases fit TRBD1. This CDR3 contains 16 residues. V lost 5 bases, J lost 4 bases, and 11 bases stayed unmatched. Germline CDR1 and CDR2: MDHEN and SYDVKM.

The chain couples TRBV10-1 to TRBJ2-3; TRBD2 might be the D (6 bases). This CDR3 has 16 residues. The V gene's germline CDR1 is WNHNN and CDR2 SYGVQD (reference sequence). The V end lost 2 bases, the J end lost 1 base, and 13 bases lay between the germline ends. CDR3 sequence (DNA): TGCGCCAGCAGTGAGACCGGGACGGGGGGCACAGATACGCAGTATTTT. Translating it yields CASSETGTGGTDTQYF.

The chain joins TRBV4-3 to TRBJ1-2, with unresolved D. With 1 base removed from V and 0 bases from J, the gap between germline ends came to 9 bases. In germline, CDR1 is LGHNA, CDR2 YSLEER. CDR3 size: 15 residues. In nucleotides, the CDR3 is TGCGCCAGCAGCCAAGGTTCCCCAGCTAACTATGGCTACACCTTC. Encoded protein: CASSQGSPANYGYTF.

The rearrangement links TRBV5-4 to TRBJ1-4; D not certain. The V gene's germline CDR1 is SGHNT and CDR2 YYREEE (reference sequence). The ends were cut back, 3 bases at V and 6 bases at J, with 15 bases in the middle. This CDR3 region has 15 residues. CDR3 bases: TGTGCCAGCAGCTACGGTGAAGGCAGGCATGAAAAACTGTTTTTT. Its translation: CASSYGEGRHEKLFF.

The chain recombines TRBV28 with TRBJ1-2; 8 nucleotides align to TRBD1. V lost 5 bases to trimming and J lost 6 bases; unmatched junction nucleotides: 8. The CDR3 runs 14 residues. CDR1 MDHEN and CDR2 SYDVKM come from the germline V gene. CDR3 region: CASSRTRGRDGYTF. The CDR3 region has the DNA TGTGCCAGCAGTAGGACCAGGGGGCGCGATGGCTACACCTTC.

The chain is built from TRBV7-6 and TRBJ2-5, with a possible D match to TRBD1 (5 bases). The V end lost 5 bases, the J end lost 1 base, and 11 bases lay between the germline ends. The CDR3 totals 14 residues. Germline values: CDR1 SGHVS, CDR2 FNYEAQ. The CDR3 coding sequence is TGTGCCAGCAGCCAAGGGGCAGCCCAAGAGACCCAGTACTTC. Its protein is CASSQGAAQETQYF. The full variable domain, its missing parts supplied by reference TRBV7-6 and TRBJ2-5, is GAGVSQSPRYKVTKRGQDVALRCDPISGHVSLYWYRQALGQGPEFLTYFNYEAQQDKSGLPNDRFSAERPEGSISTLTIQRTEQRDSAMYRCASSQGAAQETQYFGPGTRLLVL.

The CDR3 DNA sequence: TGTGCCAGCAGTGAGGCTTATAATTCACCCCTCCACTTT. Translated, it gives CASSEAYNSPLHF. V is TRBV25-1 and J is TRBJ1-6; D gene unclear. The CDR3 sequence is 13 residues long. Trimming took off 3 bases at V and 4 bases at J, with 4 bases between the two ends. CDR1 and CDR2 from the germline V gene are MGHDK and SYGVNS.